What follows are 12 T cell receptor beta chains derived from one specimen sequenced in a study of cytomegalovirus exposure and HLA in healthy donors. The PCR used 60 Vbeta and 13 Jbeta primers. Libraries were prepared by immunoSEQ multiplex PCR; TCRdb keeps only in-frame clonotypes and omits some of them. The sample has fewer than 150,000 clones, over 75% seen once; the top ten hold around 2.7%. The specimen was PBMCs. These receptors were obtained from a woman aged 18-30 years in good health and CMV-seronegative.

J is TRBJ2-7 and V is TRBV19, with 9 bases that match TRBD1. CDR1 is LNHDA and CDR2 is SQIVND in the germline V gene (reference sequence). The CDR3 has 13 residues. The V segment lost 11 bases and the J segment 5 bases; nucleotides outside the gene matches: 10. The CDR3 region is CACCGQGKDEQYV. In DNA form, the CDR3 reads TGTGCCTGCTGCGGACAGGGGAAGGACGAGCAGTACGTC.

This chain uses TRBV28 with TRBJ1-3, with unresolved D. CDR1 is MDHEN, CDR2 SYDVKM, per germline. Trimming stripped 2 bases from V and 2 bases from J, with 16 bases between. The CDR3 totals 17 residues. The CDR3 is CASSLPAGTWAGNTIYF. The CDR3 nucleotides are TGTGCCAGCAGTTTACCAGCGGGTACTTGGGCTGGAAACACCATATATTTT.

This chain links TRBV7-9 with TRBJ2-3; 12 nucleotides line up with TRBD2. This CDR3 has 19 amino acids. J gave up 4 bases and V 5 bases, and 16 bases lay outside the gene matches. Germline V gene sequence: CDR1 SEHNR, CDR2 FQNEAQ (reference sequence). This CDR3 is CASSPRLAASGGAADTQYF. DNA for the CDR3: TGTGCCAGCAGCCCACGATTAGCCGCTAGCGGGGGGGCCGCAGATACGCAGTATTTT.

The chain employs TRBV7-9 and TRBJ2-2; 9 nucleotides match TRBD1. The CDR3 sequence is 16 residues long. V dropped 2 bases and J dropped 3; count of bases not matched to a gene: 4. CDR1 SEHNR and CDR2 FQNEAQ come from the germline V gene (reference sequence). In DNA form, the CDR3 reads TGTGCCAGCAGCTTAAGAAGGACAGGGGACACCGGGGAGCTGTTTTTT. This encodes CASSLRRTGDTGELFF.

This clone was detected once. The rearrangement joins TRBV15 to TRBJ2-7; 7 bases are a match to TRBD2. The V and J ends lost 0 bases and 1 base, in that order; junction bases with no gene match: 3. Germline V gives CDR1 LNHNV, CDR2 YYDKDF (reference sequence). The CDR3 is made up of 15 amino acids. CDR3 in amino acids: CATSRDAGASYEQYF. DNA of the CDR3: TGTGCCACCAGCAGAGACGCGGGAGCGTCCTACGAGCAGTACTTC.

As concerns this clone: As the CDR3 is not closed by the conserved phenylalanine or tryptophan, this likely results from a read error. This chain connects TRBV6-4 to TRBJ1-2, with TRBD1 as a possible D gene (5 bases). Trimming pared 5 bases from V and 4 bases from J, leaving 5 bases between. This CDR3 is built from 11 residues. Germline values: CDR1 MRHNA, CDR2 SNTAGT. The CDR3 reads CASSQGYGYTL. In DNA form, the CDR3 reads TGTGCCAGCAGTCAGGGCTATGGCTACACCCTC.

This chain links TRBV5-6 with TRBJ2-1, with a weak D call TRBD1 (6 bases). Trimming took off 2 bases at V and 1 base at J, with 10 bases between the two ends. Germline lookup yields CDR1 SGHDT and CDR2 YYEEEE. The CDR3 is 15 residues long. The CDR3, as DNA: TGTGCCAGCAGCTTCACGACAGGTTCCTACAATGAGCAGTTCTTC. It is translated as CASSFTTGSYNEQFF.

The genes are TRBV7-2 and TRBJ1-5; D uncertain. Trimming shortened V by 5 bases and J by 9 bases, and 11 bases separated the two germline ends. This CDR3 spans 12 amino acids. Germline V gene sequence: CDR1 SGHTA, CDR2 FQGNSA. As DNA, the CDR3 is TGTGCCAGCAGCGTAACAAACAGGCCCCAGCATTTT. This encodes CASSVTNRPQHF.

This sequence joins TRBV5-4 and TRBJ2-5; 9 nucleotides align to TRBD1. V lost 4 bases to trimming and J lost 0 bases; unmatched junction nucleotides: 4. Germline CDR1 and CDR2: SGHNT and YYREEE (reference sequence). The CDR3 loop spans 15 amino acids. CDR3 sequence (DNA): TGTGCCAGCAGCCGACAGGGGGTTTACCAAGAGACCCAGTACTTC. This encodes CASSRQGVYQETQYF.

The gene calls are TRBV5-1 and TRBJ2-2; 16 nucleotides align to TRBD2. This CDR3 region has 18 residues. Germline values: CDR1 SGHRS, CDR2 YFSETQ. J gave up 4 bases and V 4 bases, and 7 bases lay outside the gene matches. The CDR3 reads CASSPGLAGGPGTGELFF. Written as DNA, the CDR3 is TGCGCCAGCAGCCCGGGACTAGCGGGGGGGCCGGGCACCGGGGAGCTGTTTTTT.

The genes are TRBV7-9 and TRBJ1-1; D remains ambiguous. Trimming stripped 5 bases from V and 1 base from J, with 11 bases between. CDR3 length equals 14 residues. Germline V gene data show CDR1 as SEHNR and CDR2 as FQNEAQ (reference sequence). The CDR3: CASSRWEGNTEAFF. CDR3 coding DNA: TGTGCCAGCAGCCGCTGGGAGGGGAACACTGAAGCTTTCTTT. The variable domain in full, with the rest retrieved from reference TRBV7-9 and TRBJ1-1, is DTGVSQNPRHKITKRGQNVTFRCDPISEHNRLYWYRQTLGQGPEFLTYFQNEAQLEKSRLLSDRFSAERPKGSFSTLEIQRTEQGDSAMYLCASSRWEGNTEAFFGQGTRLTVV.

The chain links TRBV5-1 to TRBJ2-1; 8 bases map to TRBD2. V was clipped by 4 bases and J by 9 bases; unmatched bases: 15. The CDR3 sequence is 16 residues long. The germline V gene has CDR1 SGHRS and CDR2 YFSETQ. As DNA, the CDR3 is TGCGCCAGCAGCCGCGGGGGTAGCGGGGCCAAAAGTGAGCAGTTCTTC. Translated, it gives CASSRGGSGAKSEQFF.